These T cell receptor beta chains were read from a single sample in a study of blood T cell repertoires in COVID-19. Assay used: immunoSEQ multiplex PCR; TCRdb lists only in-frame clones, some missing. The top ten clones hold 15% to 20% of a sample with about 120,000 clones, around nine tenths of them seen once. Material: peripheral blood. The origin of the receptors is a human donor with acute or convalescent COVID-19. The donor label of this sample is uncertain. Each CDR3 is given with its conserved first and last residue. D genes are given only for firm matches. Clone size, where shown, is once, few, many, or a class for clones that have expanded.

v_call,j_call,clone_size,cdr3_length,d_call,cdr3_nt,cdr3_aa
TRBV5-6,TRBJ1-2,once,13,NA,TGTGCCAGCAGCCCCTGGACGGGGGGGGCTCCCACCTTC,CASSPWTGGAPTF
TRBV6-2/TRBV6-3,TRBJ2-4,NA,17,NA,TGTGCCAGCAGTGACATCGGGCAGGAGGGAGCCAAAAACATTCAGTACTTC,CASSDIGQEGAKNIQYF
TRBV19,TRBJ2-1,NA,15,TRBD2,TGTGCCAGTAGTAAACTAGCGGGAGGGTACAATGAGCAGTTCTTC,CASSKLAGGYNEQFF
TRBV5-6,TRBJ2-7,NA,14,TRBD1,TGTGCCAGCAGCTTCGGACAGGGGGCCCACGAGCAGTACTTC,CASSFGQGAHEQYF
TRBV10-3,TRBJ1-1,once,12,NA,TGTGCCATCAGTGACAGGAACACTGAAGCTTTCTTT,CAISDRNTEAFF
TRBV3-1/TRBV3-2,TRBJ2-1,once,16,NA,TGTGCCAGCAGCCAAGGTGGGCAGCCAGAGAGTAATGAGCAGTTCTTC,CASSQGGQPESNEQFF
TRBV5-6,TRBJ2-3,NA,16,TRBD1,TGTGCCAGCAGCTCCCCGGGACAGCGAAACACAGATACGCAGTATTTT,CASSSPGQRNTDTQYF
TRBV6-5,TRBJ1-2,NA,14,TRBD1,TGTGCCAGCAGTTACGAGGGACAGGGCTATGGCTACACCTTC,CASSYEGQGYGYTF
TRBV7-3,TRBJ1-3,NA,19,NA,TGTGCCAGCATTCTGAAAATTATGAGGTGGGCAGGGGACGGAAACACCATATATTTT,CASILKIMRWAGDGNTIYF
TRBV10-3,TRBJ1-5,NA,16,TRBD1,TGTGCCATCAGTGAGGCGTCAGGGGGATCGGGCCAGCCCCAGCATTTT,CAISEASGGSGQPQHF
TRBV7-2,TRBJ2-7,NA,14,NA,TGTGCCAGCAGCCCATGGGACACCTCCTACGAGCAGTACTTC,CASSPWDTSYEQYF
TRBV14,TRBJ2-7,once,16,NA,TGTGCCAGCAGCCAAGGCAGGGCCAACCCCGACTACGAGCAGTACTTC,CASSQGRANPDYEQYF
TRBV5-1,TRBJ2-2,NA,15,TRBD1,TGCGCCAGCAGCCCCCGGGACAGGGCCACCGGGGAGCTGTTTTTT,CASSPRDRATGELFF
TRBV5-6,TRBJ2-1,NA,12,NA,TGTGCCAGCCGCCAGGGAATTAGGGAGCAGTTCTTC,CASRQGIREQFF
TRBV18,TRBJ2-7,NA,15,TRBD1,TGTGCCAGCTCGCTATCACAGGGGGCGCTTTCCGAGCAGTACTTC,CASSLSQGALSEQYF
TRBV4-2,TRBJ1-2,NA,13,NA,TGTGCCAGCAGCCAAGTCGTAGACTATGGCTACACCTTC,CASSQVVDYGYTF
TRBV4-3,TRBJ2-2,NA,16,TRBD2,TGCGCCAGCAGCCAAGGTAGCGGGAGAAGTTCGGGGGAGCTGTTTTTT,CASSQGSGRSSGELFF
TRBV4-2,TRBJ1-2,once,15,NA,TGTGCCAGCAGCCAAGGATGGGCCGAGAACTATGGCTACACCTTC,CASSQGWAENYGYTF
TRBV2,TRBJ1-2,NA,14,TRBD1,TGTGCCAGCAGAGAGACAGGGGGGAACTATGGCTACACCTTC,CASRETGGNYGYTF
TRBV28,TRBJ1-5,NA,13,NA,TGTGCCAGCACCCCCGGGGTCCATCAGCCCCAGCATTTT,CASTPGVHQPQHF
TRBV30,TRBJ1-2,NA,14,TRBD1,TGTGCCTGGAGCCATCTGGACAGGTTCCATGGCTACACCTTC,CAWSHLDRFHGYTF
TRBV11-3,TRBJ2-1,NA,15,TRBD2,TGTGCCAGCAGCTTGGGCGGGAGTTTCTCGGGTGAGCAGTTCTTC,CASSLGGSFSGEQFF
TRBV28,TRBJ1-5,NA,18,NA,TGTGCCAGCATACGAGGGAGGGGTTATGGGTTACTGGCTCAGCCCCAGCATTTT,CASIRGRGYGLLAQPQHF
TRBV23-1,TRBJ1-2,NA,15,NA,TGCGCCAGCAGTCATTCTCCGACAGGAAACTATGGCTACACCTTC,CASSHSPTGNYGYTF
TRBV7-9,TRBJ1-2,NA,14,NA,TGTGCCAGCAGCTTTCGCCCAGATTTCTATGGCTACACCTTC,CASSFRPDFYGYTF
TRBV10-1,TRBJ1-2,NA,13,NA,TGCGCCAGCTTTGGGGGACAAACCTATGGCTACACCTTC,CASFGGQTYGYTF
TRBV5-5,TRBJ1-1,NA,16,TRBD1,TGTGCCAGCAGCTTAAACAGGGGGGTCGGCAACACTGAAGCTTTCTTT,CASSLNRGVGNTEAFF
TRBV28,TRBJ2-1,NA,16,NA,TGTGCCAGCAGTTTATGGAGTTTCGACTCCTACAATGAGCAGTTCTTC,CASSLWSFDSYNEQFF
TRBV5-1,TRBJ1-3,once,15,TRBD1,TGCGCCAGCCAACCTCGGACAGGGTCTGGAAACACCATATATTTT,CASQPRTGSGNTIYF
TRBV28,TRBJ1-2,NA,14,NA,TGTGCCAGCAGTTTTCCGGGGTTGGGCTATGGCTACACCTTC,CASSFPGLGYGYTF
TRBV27,TRBJ2-2,NA,16,NA,TGTGCCAGCAGTCCGAAAGGAGGGCCTGGGACCGGGGAGCTGTTTTTT,CASSPKGGPGTGELFF
TRBV19,TRBJ2-3,NA,16,TRBD2,TGTGCCAGTAGTATATCGAGTAGCGGGACCGCAGATACGCAGTATTTT,CASSISSSGTADTQYF
TRBV6-6,TRBJ2-7,NA,14,TRBD2,TGTGCCAGCCGGGACGGGGGGGGCACCTACGAGCAGTACTTC,CASRDGGGTYEQYF
TRBV5-1,TRBJ2-2,NA,15,TRBD1,TGCGCCAGCAGCATCCGGGACAGGGGCACCGGGGAGCTGTTTTTT,CASSIRDRGTGELFF
TRBV7-3,TRBJ2-2,NA,16,TRBD2,TGTGCCAGCAGCTACCGGGCGGGAGGACACGCCGGGGAGCTGTTTTTT,CASSYRAGGHAGELFF
TRBV5-1,TRBJ1-3,NA,14,NA,TGCGCCAGCAGCCTGAGTTCGGGTGGAAACACCATATATTTT,CASSLSSGGNTIYF